Below, 3 T cell receptor beta chains from the same sample are listed, as sequenced in a study of blood T cell repertoires in COVID-19 (dated by TCRdb to 2019 to 2021). Library preparation used the immunoSEQ multiplex PCR assay. TCRdb retrieved this table from immuneACCESS and kept in-frame rearrangements only. Not all clones are present; in checked studies, unresolved V genes account for under half, and no reason is known for the remainder. A total of some 290,000 clones appear in this sample, around 83% of them only once. The ten largest clones take up less than 4% of the sample. The sample comprised peripheral blood. All receptors derive from a man between 18 and 35 years old with active or convalescent COVID-19.

This clone was observed once. The CDR3 protein is CASSLVGRINQPQHF. The DNA for the CDR3 is TGTGCCAGCAGCTTAGTGGGGAGGATAAATCAGCCCCAGCATTTT. This chain uses TRBV7-8 with TRBJ1-5; no clear D. This CDR3 spans 15 amino acids. V was pared by 1 base and J by 4 bases, with 11 bases between. Germline CDR1 SGHVS, CDR2 FQNEAQ.

This sequence joins TRBV6-6 and TRBJ2-6; D unresolved. The germline gives CDR1 MNHNY, CDR2 SVGAGI (reference sequence). CDR3 length: 15 residues. Trimming took off 4 bases at V and 1 base at J, with 8 bases between the two ends. Written as DNA, the CDR3 is TGTGCCAGCAGTTCTACCGGGTCTGGGGCCAACGTCCTGACTTTC. It yields the protein CASSSTGSGANVLTF.

The genes are TRBV6-5 and TRBJ1-5; TRBD1 agrees at 8 bases. Looked up from germline, CDR1 is MNHEY and CDR2 is SVGAGI. The CDR3 has 14 amino acids. Losses at the gene ends were 5 bases for V and 5 bases for J; bases not matched to a gene: 5. CDR3 DNA: TGTGCCAGCAGTCGAGGGACAGGATATCAGCCCCAGCATTTT. Translated, it gives CASSRGTGYQPQHF.